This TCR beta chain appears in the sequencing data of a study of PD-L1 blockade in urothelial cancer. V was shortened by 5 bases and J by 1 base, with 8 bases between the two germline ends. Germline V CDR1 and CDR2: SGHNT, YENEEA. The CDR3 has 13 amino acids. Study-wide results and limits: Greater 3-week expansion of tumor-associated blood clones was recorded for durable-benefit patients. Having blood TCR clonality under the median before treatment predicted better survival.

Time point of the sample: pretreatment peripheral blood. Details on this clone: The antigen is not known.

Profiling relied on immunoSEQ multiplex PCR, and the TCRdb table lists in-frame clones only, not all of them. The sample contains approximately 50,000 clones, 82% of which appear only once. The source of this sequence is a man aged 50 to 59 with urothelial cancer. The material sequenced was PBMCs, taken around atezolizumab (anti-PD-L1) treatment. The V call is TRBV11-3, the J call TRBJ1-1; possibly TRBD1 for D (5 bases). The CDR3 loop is CASSLQGNTEAFF. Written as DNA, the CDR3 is TGTGCCAGCAGCCTCCAGGGGAACACTGAAGCTTTCTTT.